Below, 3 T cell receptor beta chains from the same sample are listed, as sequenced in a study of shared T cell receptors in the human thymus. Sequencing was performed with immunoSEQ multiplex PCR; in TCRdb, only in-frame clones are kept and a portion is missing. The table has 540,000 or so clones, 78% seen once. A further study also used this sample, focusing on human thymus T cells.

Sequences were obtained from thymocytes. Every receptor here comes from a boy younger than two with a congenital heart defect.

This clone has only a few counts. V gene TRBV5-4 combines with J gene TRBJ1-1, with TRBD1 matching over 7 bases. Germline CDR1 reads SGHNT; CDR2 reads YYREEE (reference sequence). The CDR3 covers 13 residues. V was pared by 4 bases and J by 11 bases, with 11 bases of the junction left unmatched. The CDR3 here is CASSPSDRSGAFF. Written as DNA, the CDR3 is TGTGCCAGCAGCCCATCGGACAGGTCGGGGGCTTTCTTT.

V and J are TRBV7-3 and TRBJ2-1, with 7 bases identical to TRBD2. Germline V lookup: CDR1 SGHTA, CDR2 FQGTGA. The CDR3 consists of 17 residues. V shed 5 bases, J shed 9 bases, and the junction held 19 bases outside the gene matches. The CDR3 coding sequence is TGTGCCAGCAGCCCGAACGCCCGGAGGGGAGGGTCGGGTGAGCAGTTCTTC. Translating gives CASSPNARRGGSGEQFF.

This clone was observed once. The CDR3: CASSDRGTLAGESYEQYF. DNA for the CDR3: TGTGCCAGCAGTGATCGGGGGACACTAGCGGGGGAATCCTACGAGCAGTACTTC. This chain connects TRBV6-1 to TRBJ2-7; 11 bases map to TRBD2. Germline trimming cut 3 bases from V and 1 base from J; bases unmatched to any gene: 11. This CDR3 is built from 18 residues. CDR1 MNHNS and CDR2 SASEGT come from the germline V gene.